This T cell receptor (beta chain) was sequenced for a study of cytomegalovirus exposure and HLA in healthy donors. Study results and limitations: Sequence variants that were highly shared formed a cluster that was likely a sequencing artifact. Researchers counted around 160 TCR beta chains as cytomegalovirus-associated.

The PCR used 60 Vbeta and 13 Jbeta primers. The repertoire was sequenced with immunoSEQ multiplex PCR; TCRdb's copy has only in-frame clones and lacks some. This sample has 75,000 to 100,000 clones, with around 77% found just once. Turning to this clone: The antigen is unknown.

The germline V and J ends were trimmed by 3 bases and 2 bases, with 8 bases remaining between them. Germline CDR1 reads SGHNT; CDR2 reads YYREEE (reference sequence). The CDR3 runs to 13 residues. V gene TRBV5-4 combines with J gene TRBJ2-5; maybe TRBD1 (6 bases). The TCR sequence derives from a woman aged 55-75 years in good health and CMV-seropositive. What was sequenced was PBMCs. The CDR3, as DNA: TGTGCCAGCAGCTGGCAGGGGCAAGAGACCCAGTACTTC. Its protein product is CASSWQGQETQYF.